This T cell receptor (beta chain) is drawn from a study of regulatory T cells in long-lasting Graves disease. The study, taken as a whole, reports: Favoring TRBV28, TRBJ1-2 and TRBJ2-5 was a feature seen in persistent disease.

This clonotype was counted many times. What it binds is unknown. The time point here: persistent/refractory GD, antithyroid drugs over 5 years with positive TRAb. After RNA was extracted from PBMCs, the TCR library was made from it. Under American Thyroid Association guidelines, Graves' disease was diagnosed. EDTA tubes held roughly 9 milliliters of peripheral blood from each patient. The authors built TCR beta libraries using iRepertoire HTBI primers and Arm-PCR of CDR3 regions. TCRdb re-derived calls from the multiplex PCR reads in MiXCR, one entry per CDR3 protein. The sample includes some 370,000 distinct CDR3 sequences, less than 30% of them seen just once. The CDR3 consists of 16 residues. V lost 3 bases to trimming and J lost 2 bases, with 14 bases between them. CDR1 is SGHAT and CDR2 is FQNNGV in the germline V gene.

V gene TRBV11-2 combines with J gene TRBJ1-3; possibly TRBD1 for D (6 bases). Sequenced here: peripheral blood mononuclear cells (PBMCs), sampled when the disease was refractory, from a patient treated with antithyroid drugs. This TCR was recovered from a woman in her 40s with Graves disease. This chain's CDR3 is CASSFLSRGPGNTIYF. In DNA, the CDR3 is TGTGCCAGCAGCTTCCTTTCTCGGGGGCCTGGAAACACCATATATTTT.